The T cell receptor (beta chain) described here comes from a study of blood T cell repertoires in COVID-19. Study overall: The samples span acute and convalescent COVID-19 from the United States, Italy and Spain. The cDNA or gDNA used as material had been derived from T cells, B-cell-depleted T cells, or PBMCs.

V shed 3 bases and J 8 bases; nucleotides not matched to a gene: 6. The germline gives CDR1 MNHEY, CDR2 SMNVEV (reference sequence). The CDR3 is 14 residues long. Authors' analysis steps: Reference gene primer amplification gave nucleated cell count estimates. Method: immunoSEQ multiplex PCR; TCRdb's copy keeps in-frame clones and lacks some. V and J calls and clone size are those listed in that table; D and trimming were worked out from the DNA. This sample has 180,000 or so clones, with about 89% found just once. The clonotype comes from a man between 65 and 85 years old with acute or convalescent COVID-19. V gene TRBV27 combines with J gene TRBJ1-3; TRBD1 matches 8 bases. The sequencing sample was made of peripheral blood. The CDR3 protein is CASSLTGAPHTIYF. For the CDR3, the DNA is TGTGCCAGCAGTTTGACAGGGGCTCCCCACACCATATATTTT.